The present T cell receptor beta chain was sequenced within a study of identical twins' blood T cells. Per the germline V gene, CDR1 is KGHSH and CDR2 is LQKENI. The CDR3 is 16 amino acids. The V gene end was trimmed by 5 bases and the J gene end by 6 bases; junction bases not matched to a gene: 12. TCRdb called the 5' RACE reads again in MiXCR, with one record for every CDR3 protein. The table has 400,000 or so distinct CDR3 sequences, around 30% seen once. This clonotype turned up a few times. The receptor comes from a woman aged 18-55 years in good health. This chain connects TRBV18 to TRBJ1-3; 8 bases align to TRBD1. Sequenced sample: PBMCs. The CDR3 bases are TGTGCCAGCTCAGATTTCCTGGACAGGGTGAAAAACACCATATATTTT. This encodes CASSDFLDRVKNTIYF.